This T cell receptor (beta chain) stems from a study of control samples from healthy donors and cancer patients. Sequencing used immunoSEQ multiplex PCR; TCRdb keeps in-frame clones, though not all of them. The table has 150,000 or so clones, 92% seen once. CDR1 MDHEN and CDR2 SYDVKM come from the germline V gene. V lost 6 bases to trimming and J lost 5 bases, with 14 bases between them. The CDR3 loop spans 14 amino acids. The J gene is TRBJ1-3, the V gene TRBV28; maybe TRBD1 (6 bases). This TCR was recovered from a woman aged 30 to 39 in good health. Source material: blood. CDR3 protein: CASSPGTLRNTIYF. In nucleotides, the CDR3 is TGTGCCAGCAGCCCCGGGACACTCCGAAACACCATATATTTT.